The T cell receptor beta chain described here comes from a study of regulatory T cells in long-lasting Graves disease. Regarding time point: newly diagnosed GD, antithyroid drugs for less than 3 months. Preparation of the TCR library used RNA extracted from PBMCs. Sequencing libraries for TCR beta were prepared with iRepertoire HTBI primers and Arm-PCR of CDR3 regions. In TCRdb, the multiplex PCR reads were re-called with MiXCR into one record per CDR3 protein. The sample has hundreds of thousands of distinct CDR3 sequences, roughly 15% seen once. CDR1 is MRHNA, CDR2 SNTAGT, per germline. This CDR3 is built from 14 residues. J was trimmed by 7 bases and V by 3 bases; bases with no gene match: 8. The table lists this clonotype with a few counts. These records were also assigned to another study, of T cells in Graves' hyperthyroidism and ophthalmopathy.

The material was peripheral blood mononuclear cells (PBMCs), obtained at new diagnosis, from a patient treated with antithyroid drugs. V and J are TRBV6-4 and TRBJ1-2; 7 bases match TRBD1. The sequence came from a woman aged 35 to 59 with Graves disease. The CDR3 here is CASSDRADRAGYTF. CDR3 DNA sequence: TGTGCCAGCAGTGATCGGGCTGACAGGGCTGGCTACACCTTC.